The entry that follows covers one TCR beta chain sequence. Its antigen remains unidentified. This entry is derived from a study of response to subunit inactivated influenza vaccine. Study findings and constraints: Every seasonal influenza vaccination brings in few new T cells, the authors suggested.

TCRdb independently ran MiXCR on the RT-PCR reads; one entry per CDR3 protein. Here the sample spans approximately 500,000 distinct CDR3 sequences, around 15% being singletons. This sequence originates from a man aged 50 to 59 who received an inactivated influenza vaccine. The sequenced sample was PBMCs from blood, obtained about 11 days after vaccination.

CDR3: CASSSEFGAYGYTF. Here the CDR3 DNA reads TGTGCCAGCAGTTCGGAGTTTGGTGCCTATGGCTACACCTTC. The J gene is TRBJ1-2, the V gene TRBV12-3 or TRBV12-4, with D unclear. Trimming pared 4 bases from V and 4 bases from J, leaving 13 bases between. The CDR3 has 14 amino acids.